The 5 T cell receptor beta chains below come from one sample, sequenced in a study of radiation and T cells in renal cell carcinoma. As to time point: baseline pretreatment blood. Documented treatment: 15 Gy SBRT to primary tumor, nephrectomy 4 weeks later. Measured with immunoSEQ multiplex PCR; TCRdb has only the in-frame clones, and not every one. Of about 22,000 clones detected, approximately 80% appear once; the ten largest clones hold roughly 40%. Sequencing used blood, obtained from a patient whose treatment included radiotherapy and nephrectomy. The receptors derive from a man aged 55-75 years with renal cell carcinoma.

This sequence joins TRBV7-2 and TRBJ1-2; D is undetermined. Germline CDR1 reads SGHTA; CDR2 reads FQGNSA. The CDR3 is 16 residues long. Between the trimmed V and J ends, which lost 2 bases and 5 bases, there was a span of 18 bases. The DNA of the CDR3 is TGTGCCAGCAGCTTACATTACGTTGCGGGATTATATGGCTACACCTTC. Residues: CASSLHYVAGLYGYTF.

This clone was counted once. The chain is built from TRBV6-5 and TRBJ1-2; weak D call: TRBD1 (6 bases). Germline CDR1 reads MNHEY; CDR2 reads SVGAGI. This CDR3 comprises 14 residues. V was clipped by 3 bases and J by 8 bases, with 16 bases between them. The chain's CDR3 is CASSYYKGVEGYTF. CDR3 in DNA: TGTGCCAGCAGTTATTATAAGGGGGTTGAAGGCTACACCTTC.

The chain recombines TRBV5-4 with TRBJ1-6; 7 nucleotides match TRBD1. CDR3 length equals 17 residues. From germline, CDR1 is SGHNT and CDR2 YYREEE (reference sequence). V shed 0 bases and J 7 bases; nucleotides not matched to a gene: 10. The CDR3 DNA reads as TGTGCCAGCAGCTTGGGAGGGACAGCTAAAGGAAATTCACCCCTCCACTTT. Its translation: CASSLGGTAKGNSPLHF.

V usage is TRBV7-9 and J usage is TRBJ2-7; D may be TRBD2 (6 bases). Per the germline V gene, CDR1 is SEHNR and CDR2 is FQNEAQ (reference sequence). The CDR3 contains 15 residues. Trimming pared 2 bases from V and 3 bases from J, leaving 14 bases between. Written as DNA, the CDR3 is TGTGCCAGCAGCTTACAGAGCGGGCAGCACTACGAGCAGTACTTC. Protein product: CASSLQSGQHYEQYF.

The chain links TRBV5-5 to TRBJ2-1; 7 bases are shared with TRBD2. Germline V CDR1 and CDR2: SGHKS, YYEKEE (reference sequence). This CDR3 spans 16 amino acids. V was pared by 3 bases and J by 9 bases, with 15 bases of the junction left unmatched. This chain's CDR3 is CASSWRVGLAVGEQFF. DNA for the CDR3: TGTGCCAGCAGCTGGCGGGTTGGGCTAGCGGTCGGTGAGCAGTTCTTC.